This paragraph covers one TCR beta chain sequence. Documented treatment: 15 Gy SBRT to primary tumor, nephrectomy 4 weeks later. The patient's renal cell carcinoma had clear cell pathology. These data come from a study of radiation and T cells in renal cell carcinoma. Profiled with immunoSEQ multiplex PCR; TCRdb holds only in-frame clones, not every one. The table has around 20,000 clones, 40% to 55% seen once. Here the sequenced sample was tumor tissue, taken from a patient whose treatment included radiotherapy and nephrectomy. The sequence came from a woman between 45 and 60 years old with renal cell carcinoma.

The CDR3, as DNA: TGTGCCAGCAGTGAATTTGGGGGGCGAGAGACCCAGTACTTC. Translated: CASSEFGGRETQYF. The chain carries TRBV25-1 and TRBJ2-5; D is perhaps TRBD1 or TRBD2 (6 bases each). The ends were cut back, 1 base at V and 4 bases at J, with 10 bases in the middle. This CDR3 spans 14 amino acids. From germline, CDR1 is MGHDK and CDR2 SYGVNS. Full variable domain (rest looked up from reference TRBV25-1 and TRBJ2-5): EADIYQTPRYLVIGTGKKITLECSQTMGHDKMYWYQQDPGMELHLIHYSYGVNSTEKGDLSSESTVSRIRTEHFPLTLESARPSHTSQYLCASSEFGGRETQYFGPGTRLLVL.